These 11 T cell receptor beta chains originate from one sample sequenced in a study of blood T cell repertoires in COVID-19. Measured with immunoSEQ multiplex PCR; TCRdb has only the in-frame clones, and not every one. The table records 250,000 to 350,000 clones, 88% of them present only once. Sequencing input: peripheral blood. All receptors derive from a woman aged 30 to 39 who had recovered from COVID-19.

The J gene is TRBJ1-2, the V gene TRBV18, with D hard to call. This CDR3 has 15 amino acids. The germline gives CDR1 KGHSH, CDR2 LQKENI. V was clipped by 4 bases and J by 0 bases, with 12 bases between them. CDR3 region: CASSQSRGTNYGYTF. The CDR3 DNA sequence: TGTGCCAGCTCACAGTCGCGCGGAACTAACTATGGCTACACCTTC.

The chain combines TRBV6-2 or TRBV6-3 with TRBJ2-7; D not resolved. The CDR3 extends over 13 amino acids. Trimming pared 5 bases from V and 3 bases from J, leaving 11 bases between. Per germline, CDR1 MNHEY and CDR2 SVGEGT. CDR3: CASSPPRVYEQYF. The CDR3 DNA reads as TGTGCCAGCAGTCCCCCTCGGGTCTACGAGCAGTACTTC.

CDR3 region: CASSLSTSGGPTDTQYF. The DNA of the CDR3 is TGTGCCAGCAGTTTATCGACTAGCGGGGGGCCCACAGATACGCAGTATTTT. The rearrangement joins TRBV27 to TRBJ2-3, with 13 bases identical to TRBD2. Germline V gene sequence: CDR1 MNHEY, CDR2 SMNVEV (reference sequence). This CDR3 spans 17 amino acids. The J segment lost 2 bases and the V segment lost 0 bases, leaving 2 bases of the junction unmatched.

This clone was seen only a few times. The chain couples TRBV4-1 to TRBJ1-5; maybe TRBD1 (5 bases). The CDR3 runs 13 residues. Germline CDR1 and CDR2: MGHRA and YSYEKL. V lost 3 bases to trimming and J lost 5 bases, with 8 bases between them. CDR3 sequence (DNA): TGCGCCAGCAGCCAGGGGCTCGATCAGCCCCAGCATTTT. It yields the protein CASSQGLDQPQHF.

The chain uses TRBV5-1 and TRBJ1-5, with 8 nucleotides matching TRBD1. The CDR3 has 16 amino acids. CDR1 and CDR2 (germline): SGHRS, YFSETQ. The junction had 7 bases not matched to a gene; V was cut back by 5 bases and J by 0 bases. This CDR3 is CASRDDRGPSNQPQHF. The CDR3 DNA is TGCGCCAGCAGGGATGACAGGGGCCCTAGCAATCAGCCCCAGCATTTT. The full variable domain, its missing parts supplied by reference TRBV5-1 and TRBJ1-5, is KAGVTQTPRYLIKTRGQQVTLSCSPISGHRSVSWYQQTPGQGLQFLFEYFSETQRNKGNFPGRFSGRQFSNSRSEMNVSTLELGDSALYLCASRDDRGPSNQPQHFGDGTRLSIL.

The chain uses TRBV11-1 and TRBJ2-3; TRBD2 aligns across 7 bases. The CDR3 is 16 residues long. J lost 0 bases, V lost 2 bases, and 5 bases had no gene match. From germline, CDR1 is SGHAT and CDR2 FQDESV (reference sequence). The CDR3: CASSLHGGGSTDTQYF. In DNA form, the CDR3 reads TGTGCCAGCAGCTTACATGGCGGGGGTAGCACAGATACGCAGTATTTT.

This chain uses TRBV5-6 with TRBJ2-5; D perhaps matches TRBD1 (6 bases). Germline lookup yields CDR1 SGHDT and CDR2 YYEEEE. The CDR3 runs to 13 residues. Trimming shortened V by 3 bases and J by 5 bases, and 11 bases separated the two germline ends. Here the CDR3 DNA reads TGTGCCAGCAGCTCCTCAAGGGGGGAGACCCAGTACTTC. Its translation: CASSSSRGETQYF.

The chain recombines TRBV28 with TRBJ1-1; unclear D gene. Trimming removed 7 bases from V and 0 bases from J, with 9 bases in between. Germline lookup yields CDR1 MDHEN and CDR2 SYDVKM. The CDR3 sequence is 13 residues long. The DNA for the CDR3 is TGTGCCAGCAAACTTCATCTGAACACTGAAGCTTTCTTT. Its protein product is CASKLHLNTEAFF. Full variable domain (rest looked up from reference TRBV28 and TRBJ1-1): DVKVTQSSRYLVKRTGEKVFLECVQDMDHENMFWYRQDPGLGLRLIYFSYDVKMKEKGDIPEGYSVSREKKERFSLILESASTNQTSMYLCASKLHLNTEAFFGQGTRLTVV.

The rearrangement uses TRBV3-1 (or the pseudogene TRBV3-2) and TRBJ1-2, with TRBD1 matching over 9 bases. The V gene end was trimmed by 3 bases and the J gene end by 4 bases; junction bases not matched to a gene: 3. Germline V gene lookup returns CDR1 LGHDT and CDR2 YNNKEL (reference sequence). CDR3 size: 14 residues. DNA for the CDR3: TGTGCCAGCAGCCACGCGGACAGGGGCTATGGCTACACCTTC. Protein: CASSHADRGYGYTF.

This clone was seen once. This chain links TRBV2 with TRBJ2-7; 9 nucleotides match TRBD2. CDR3 length: 16 amino acids. After removal of 7 bases from V and 3 bases from J, the junction contained 13 bases not matched to a gene. Per germline, CDR1 SNHLY and CDR2 FYNNEI. The CDR3 here is CASTFRASGINYEQYF. In DNA, the CDR3 is TGTGCCAGCACTTTCCGGGCTAGCGGGATCAACTACGAGCAGTACTTC.

This clone appeared a single time. This rearrangement joins TRBV7-9 to TRBJ2-5, with 8 positions matching TRBD1. The trim removed 4 bases at V and 5 bases at J, leaving 18 bases unmatched. The CDR3 runs 18 residues. In germline, CDR1 is SEHNR, CDR2 FQNEAQ (reference sequence). The CDR3 DNA reads TGTGCCAGCAGCTCACGTAATCCGGGACAGGAGGTCGGGGAGACCCAGTACTTC. Amino acids: CASSSRNPGQEVGETQYF.